This T cell receptor beta chain came from a study of blood T cell repertoires in COVID-19. Background on the study: Italy, Spain and the United States were the sources of the convalescent and acute COVID-19 samples.

Under the authors' procedure: Amplification with reference gene primers provided the estimates of nucleated cell counts. The table came from immunoSEQ multiplex PCR; TCRdb's copy has only in-frame clones and leaves some out. The V and J calls and clone size were taken over from that table, and D and trimming were inferred from the DNA. The repertoire consists of approximately 220,000 clones, with roughly 90% occurring once and the leading ten covering around 16%. This CDR3 contains 12 residues. With 5 bases removed from V and 10 bases from J, the gap between germline ends came to 12 bases. Which cohort a participant joined came from the clinical history participants gave.

The receptor comes from a young man who had been exposed to COVID-19. Sequences were obtained from PBMCs or T cells enriched from blood (not recorded which). This chain joins TRBV12-3 or TRBV12-4 and TRBJ2-1; D is unclear. CDR3 in DNA: TGTGCCAGCAGTGTTAGACCAGGCGAGCAGTTCTTC. This codes for CASSVRPGEQFF.